This T cell receptor beta chain was sequenced during a study of T cells in Graves' hyperthyroidism and ophthalmopathy. Amplified TCR beta CDR3 regions derived from RNA transcripts. First-round RT-PCR targeting the TCR CDR3 was performed with the HTBI primer set. One entry per CDR3 protein, called by TCRdb with MiXCR from the multiplex PCR reads. Of a few hundred thousand distinct CDR3 sequences in the sample, approximately 49% were seen once. Researchers barred patients who had uncontrolled infection, other autoimmune disease, pregnancy or lactation. In its sample, this clonotype was seen a few times. The TCR comes from an adult woman with Graves' disease, either hyperthyroidism or ophthalmopathy (not recorded which). Sequenced: peripheral blood or thyroid tissue (not recorded which).

The chain's CDR3 is CAMGGPAGVNKAYEQYF. The DNA of the CDR3 is TGTGCCATGGGGGGACCGGCCGGGGTGAATAAGGCCTACGAGCAGTACTTC. The chain employs TRBV10-3 and TRBJ2-7; a possible D gene is TRBD2 (6 bases). CDR1 and CDR2 from the germline V gene are ENHRY and SYGVKD. V was trimmed by 9 bases and J by 2 bases, leaving 26 bases between them. The CDR3 runs to 17 residues.